Following are 2 T cell receptor beta chains from one sample sequenced in a study of shared T cell receptors in the human thymus. Method: immunoSEQ multiplex PCR; TCRdb's copy keeps in-frame clones and lacks some. The data show hundreds of thousands of clones, about 89% seen once. The same sample was also used in a study of human thymus T cells.

Sequencing was done on a sample of thymocytes. These receptors all come from a boy under two years old with a congenital heart defect.

The chain uses TRBV7-2 and TRBJ2-7; D perhaps matches TRBD2 (6 bases). The germline gives CDR1 SGHTA, CDR2 FQGNSA. V lost 0 bases and J lost 7, with 19 bases in between. The CDR3 loop spans 16 amino acids. In DNA, the CDR3 is TGTGCCAGCAGCTTAGCGGGGGAGGCGGCACCAGGGGAGCAGTACTTC. Protein product: CASSLAGEAAPGEQYF. Supplemented by reference TRBV7-2 and TRBJ2-7, the full variable domain reads GAGVSQSPSNKVTEKGKDVELRCDPISGHTALYWYRQSLGQGLEFLIYFQGNSAPDKSGLPSDRFSAERTGGSVSTLTIQRTQQEDSAVYLCASSLAGEAAPGEQYFGPGTRLTVT.

The chain has TRBV5-1 and TRBJ2-7, with 8 bases aligning to TRBD1. V dropped 6 bases and J dropped 5; count of bases not matched to a gene: 10. This CDR3 contains 14 residues. Looked up from germline, CDR1 is SGHRS and CDR2 is YFSETQ. CDR3 sequence reads: CASNDDRGMDEQYF. CDR3 bases: TGCGCCAGCAACGATGACAGGGGCATGGACGAGCAGTACTTC.